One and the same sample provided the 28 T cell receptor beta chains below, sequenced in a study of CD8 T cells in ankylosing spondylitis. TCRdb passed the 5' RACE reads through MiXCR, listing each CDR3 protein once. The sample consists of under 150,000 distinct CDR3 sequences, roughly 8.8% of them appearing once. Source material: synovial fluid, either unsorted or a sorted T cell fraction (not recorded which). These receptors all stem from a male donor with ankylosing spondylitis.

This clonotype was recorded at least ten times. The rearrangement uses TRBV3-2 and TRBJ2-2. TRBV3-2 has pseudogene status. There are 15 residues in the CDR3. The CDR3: CASSRTFPNTGELFF. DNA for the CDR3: TGTGCCAGCAGCCGGACCTTTCCGAACACCGGGGAGCTGTTTTTT.

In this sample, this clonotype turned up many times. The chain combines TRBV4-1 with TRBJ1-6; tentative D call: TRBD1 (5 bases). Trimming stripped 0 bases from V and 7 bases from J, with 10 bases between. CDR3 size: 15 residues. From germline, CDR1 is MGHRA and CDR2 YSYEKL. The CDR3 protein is CASSQDQGRNSPLHF. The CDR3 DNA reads TGCGCCAGCAGCCAAGACCAGGGTAGGAATTCACCCCTCCACTTT.

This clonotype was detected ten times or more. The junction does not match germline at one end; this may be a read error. The CDR3 nucleotides are TGTGCTAGCAGCTTAGAACGGGAGATTGGCACCGGGGAGCTGTTTTTT. Its translation: CASSLEREIGTGELFF. The chain couples TRBV7-7 to TRBJ2-2; D may be TRBD2 (6 bases). Germline CDR1 reads SSHAT; CDR2 reads FNYEAQ (reference sequence). CDR3 length equals 16 residues.

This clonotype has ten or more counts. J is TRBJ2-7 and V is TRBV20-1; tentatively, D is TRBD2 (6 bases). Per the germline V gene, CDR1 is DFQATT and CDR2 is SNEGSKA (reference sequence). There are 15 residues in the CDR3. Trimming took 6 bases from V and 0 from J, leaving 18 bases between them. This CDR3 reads CSAPSLGGSSYEQYF. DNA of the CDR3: TGCAGTGCCCCTAGTTTGGGAGGCTCCTCCTACGAGCAGTACTTC.

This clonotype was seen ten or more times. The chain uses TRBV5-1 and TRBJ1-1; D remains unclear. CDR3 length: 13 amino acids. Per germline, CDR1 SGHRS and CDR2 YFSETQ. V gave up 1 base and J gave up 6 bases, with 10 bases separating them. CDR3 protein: CASSLKASAEAFF. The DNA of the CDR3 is TGCGCCAGCAGCTTGAAGGCTAGTGCTGAAGCTTTCTTT.

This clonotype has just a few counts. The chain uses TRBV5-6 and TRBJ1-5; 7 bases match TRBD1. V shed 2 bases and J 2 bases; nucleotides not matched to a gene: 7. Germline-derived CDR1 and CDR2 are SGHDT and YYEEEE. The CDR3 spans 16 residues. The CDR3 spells CASSFRQGRGNQPQHF. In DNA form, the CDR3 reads TGTGCCAGCAGCTTCCGACAGGGCAGAGGCAATCAGCCCCAGCATTTT.

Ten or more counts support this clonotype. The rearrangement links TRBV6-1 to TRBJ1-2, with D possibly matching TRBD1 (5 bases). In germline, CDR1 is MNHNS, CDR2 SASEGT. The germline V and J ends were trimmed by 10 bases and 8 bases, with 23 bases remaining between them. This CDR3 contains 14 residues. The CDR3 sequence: CATKGRVILGGYTF. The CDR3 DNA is TGTGCCACCAAGGGGAGGGTCATTTTAGGAGGCTACACCTTC.

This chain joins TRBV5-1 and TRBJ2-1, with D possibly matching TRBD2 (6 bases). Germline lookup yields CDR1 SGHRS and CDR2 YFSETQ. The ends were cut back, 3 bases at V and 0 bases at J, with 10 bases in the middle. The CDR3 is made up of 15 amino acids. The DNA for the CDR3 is TGCGCCAGCAGCTCTCTAGCGACCTCCTACAATGAGCAGTTCTTC. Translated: CASSSLATSYNEQFF.

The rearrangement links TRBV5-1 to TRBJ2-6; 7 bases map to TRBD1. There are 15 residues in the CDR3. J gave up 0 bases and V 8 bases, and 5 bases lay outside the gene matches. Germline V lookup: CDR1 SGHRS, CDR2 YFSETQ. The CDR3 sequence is CASRDSYSGANVLTF. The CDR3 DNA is TGCGCCAGTAGGGACAGTTACTCTGGGGCCAACGTCCTGACTTTC.

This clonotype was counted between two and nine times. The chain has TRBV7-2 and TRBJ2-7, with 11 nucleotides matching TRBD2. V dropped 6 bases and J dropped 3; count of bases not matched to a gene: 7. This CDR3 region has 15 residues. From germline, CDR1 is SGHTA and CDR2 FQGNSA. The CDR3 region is CASRPPTSGGYEQYF. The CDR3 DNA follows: TGTGCCAGCAGACCCCCCACTAGCGGGGGCTACGAGCAGTACTTC.

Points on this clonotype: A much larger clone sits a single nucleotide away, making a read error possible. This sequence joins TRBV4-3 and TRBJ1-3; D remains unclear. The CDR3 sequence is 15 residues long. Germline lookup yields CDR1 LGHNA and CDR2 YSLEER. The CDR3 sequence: CASSQLRFSRNTIYF. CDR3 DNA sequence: TGCGCCAGCAGCCAGTTAAGGTTCTCTAGAAACACCATATATTTT.

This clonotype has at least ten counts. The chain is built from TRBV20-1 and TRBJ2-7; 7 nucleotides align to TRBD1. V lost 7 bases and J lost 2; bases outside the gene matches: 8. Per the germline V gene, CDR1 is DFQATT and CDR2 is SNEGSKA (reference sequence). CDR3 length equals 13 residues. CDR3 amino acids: CSVNRGRPYEQYF. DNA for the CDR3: TGCAGTGTTAACAGGGGTCGTCCCTACGAGCAGTACTTC.

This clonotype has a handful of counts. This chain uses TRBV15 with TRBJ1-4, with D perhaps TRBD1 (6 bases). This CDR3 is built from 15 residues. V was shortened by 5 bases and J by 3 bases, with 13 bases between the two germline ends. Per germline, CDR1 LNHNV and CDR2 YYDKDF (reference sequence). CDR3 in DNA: TGTGCCACCAGCTCGGCGGGGGCGGCTAATGAAAAACTGTTTTTT. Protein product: CATSSAGAANEKLFF.

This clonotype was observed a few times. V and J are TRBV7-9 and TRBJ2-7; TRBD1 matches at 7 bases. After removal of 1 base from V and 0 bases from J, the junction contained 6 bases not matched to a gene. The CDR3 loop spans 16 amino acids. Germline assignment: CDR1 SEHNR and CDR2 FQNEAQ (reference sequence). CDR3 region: CASSLVLDRASYEQYF. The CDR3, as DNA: TGTGCCAGCAGCTTAGTTCTCGACAGGGCCTCCTACGAGCAGTACTTC. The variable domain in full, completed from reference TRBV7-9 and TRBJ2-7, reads DTGVSQNPRHKITKRGQNVTFRCDPISEHNRLYWYRQTLGQGPEFLTYFQNEAQLEKSRLLSDRFSAERPKGSFSTLEIQRTEQGDSAMYLCASSLVLDRASYEQYFGPGTRLTVT.

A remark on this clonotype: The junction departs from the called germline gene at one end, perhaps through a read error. CDR3 residues: CSADSTTAFTQAFF. CDR3 nucleotides: TGCAGTGCCGATTCTACGACGGCTTTCACTCAAGCTTTCTTT. The chain joins TRBV20-1 to TRBJ1-1; D is uncertain. The CDR3 length is 14 residues. The V gene's germline CDR1 is DFQATT and CDR2 SNEGSKA (reference sequence).

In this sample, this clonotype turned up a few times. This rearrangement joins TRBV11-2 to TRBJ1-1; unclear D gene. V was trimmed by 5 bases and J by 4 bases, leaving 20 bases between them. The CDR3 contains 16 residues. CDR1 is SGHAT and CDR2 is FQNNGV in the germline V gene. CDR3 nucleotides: TGTGCCAGCAGCCCCGATAGATTGCAGTTCGGCACTGAAGCTTTCTTT. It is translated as CASSPDRLQFGTEAFF. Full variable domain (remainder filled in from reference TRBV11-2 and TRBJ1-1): EAGVAQSPRYKIIEKRQSVAFWCNPISGHATLYWYQQILGQGPKLLIQFQNNGVVDDSQLPKDRFSAERLKGVDSTLKIQPAKLEDSAVYLCASSPDRLQFGTEAFFGQGTRLTVV.

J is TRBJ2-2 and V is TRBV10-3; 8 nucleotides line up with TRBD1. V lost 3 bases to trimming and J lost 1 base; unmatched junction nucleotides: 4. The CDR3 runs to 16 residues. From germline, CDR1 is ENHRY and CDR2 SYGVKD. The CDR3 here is CAISDRDRGNTGELFF. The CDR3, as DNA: TGTGCCATCAGTGATCGTGACAGGGGGAACACCGGGGAGCTGTTTTTT.

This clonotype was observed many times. The CDR3 DNA reads TGTGCCAGCAGCCAAGATTCAACAGGTACTCGTTTGGGCGGCTACACCTTC. Protein product: CASSQDSTGTRLGGYTF. This chain joins TRBV3-1 and TRBJ1-2, with D possibly TRBD1 on 5 matching bases. Germline V gene sequence: CDR1 LGHDT, CDR2 YNNKEL (reference sequence). V lost 0 bases to trimming and J lost 8 bases, with 22 bases between them. The CDR3 is 17 residues long.

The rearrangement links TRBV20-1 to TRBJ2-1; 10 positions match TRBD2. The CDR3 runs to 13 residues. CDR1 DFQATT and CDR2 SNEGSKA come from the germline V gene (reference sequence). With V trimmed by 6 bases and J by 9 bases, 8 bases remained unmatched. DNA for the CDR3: TGCAGTGCCAGCCGGACTAGCGGTACTGAGCAGTTCTTC. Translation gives CSASRTSGTEQFF.

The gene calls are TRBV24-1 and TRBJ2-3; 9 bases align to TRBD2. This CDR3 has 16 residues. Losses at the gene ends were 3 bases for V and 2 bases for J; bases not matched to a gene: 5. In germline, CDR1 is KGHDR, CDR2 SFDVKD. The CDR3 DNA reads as TGTGCCACCAGTGATGGGCGGGGGGGGCACACAGATACGCAGTATTTT. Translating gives CATSDGRGGHTDTQYF.

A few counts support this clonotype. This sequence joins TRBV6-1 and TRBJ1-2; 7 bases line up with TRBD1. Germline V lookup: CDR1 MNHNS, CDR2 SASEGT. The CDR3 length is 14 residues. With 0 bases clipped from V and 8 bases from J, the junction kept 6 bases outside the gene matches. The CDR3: CASSEARRGSGYTF. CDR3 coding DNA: TGTGCCAGCAGTGAAGCGCGCAGGGGGTCGGGCTACACCTTC.

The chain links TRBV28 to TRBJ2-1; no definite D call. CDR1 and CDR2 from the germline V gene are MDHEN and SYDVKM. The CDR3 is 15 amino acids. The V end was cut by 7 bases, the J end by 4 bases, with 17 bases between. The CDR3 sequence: CASTPWSLEYNEQFF. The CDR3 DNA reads TGTGCCAGCACACCGTGGAGTTTAGAGTACAATGAGCAGTTCTTC.

CDR3 amino acids: CASSLGIRDEQFF. The CDR3, as DNA: TGTGCCAGCAGCTTAGGCATCCGCGATGAGCAGTTCTTC. This chain links TRBV7-3 with TRBJ2-1, with D uncertain. Germline values: CDR1 SGHTA, CDR2 FQGTGA. Deletions cut 2 bases from V and 8 bases from J, with 10 bases between. This CDR3 spans 13 amino acids.

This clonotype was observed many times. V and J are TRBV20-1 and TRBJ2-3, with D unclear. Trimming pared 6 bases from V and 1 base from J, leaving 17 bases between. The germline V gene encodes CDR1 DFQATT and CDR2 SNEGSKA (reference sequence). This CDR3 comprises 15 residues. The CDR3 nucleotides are TGCAGTGCCCCTACCCGTGTAGGAGGCACAGATACGCAGTATTTT. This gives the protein CSAPTRVGGTDTQYF.

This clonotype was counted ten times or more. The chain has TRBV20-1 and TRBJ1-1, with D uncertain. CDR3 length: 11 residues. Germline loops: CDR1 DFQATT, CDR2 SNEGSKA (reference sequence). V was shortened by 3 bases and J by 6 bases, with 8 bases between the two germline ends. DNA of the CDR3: TGCAGTGCTAGGGGGAGTGCTGAAGCTTTCTTT. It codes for CSARGSAEAFF.

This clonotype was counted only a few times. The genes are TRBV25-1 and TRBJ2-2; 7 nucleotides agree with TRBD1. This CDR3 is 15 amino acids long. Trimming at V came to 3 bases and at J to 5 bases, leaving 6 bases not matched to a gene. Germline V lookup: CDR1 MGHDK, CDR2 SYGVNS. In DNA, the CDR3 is TGTGCCAGCAGTGATGGAGACAGGGATACCGGGGAGCTGTTTTTT. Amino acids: CASSDGDRDTGELFF.

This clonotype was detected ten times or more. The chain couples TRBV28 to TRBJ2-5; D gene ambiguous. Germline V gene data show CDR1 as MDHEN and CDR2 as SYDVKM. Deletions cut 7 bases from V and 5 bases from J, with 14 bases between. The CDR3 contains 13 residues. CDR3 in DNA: TGTGCCAGCAAAGCTTCCTATGGGGAGACCCAGTACTTC. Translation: CASKASYGETQYF.

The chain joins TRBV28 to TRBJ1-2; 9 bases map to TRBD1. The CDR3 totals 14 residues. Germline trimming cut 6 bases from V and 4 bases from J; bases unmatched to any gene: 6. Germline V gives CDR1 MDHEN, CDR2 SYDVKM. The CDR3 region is CASSRQGGIYGYTF. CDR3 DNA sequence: TGTGCCAGCAGCCGACAGGGGGGAATCTATGGCTACACCTTC.